The rows below give T cell receptor beta chains drawn from one sample of a study of cytomegalovirus exposure and HLA in healthy donors. Clones were read by immunoSEQ multiplex PCR, and TCRdb kept only the in-frame ones, dropping some. This sample has some 80,000 clones, with over 70% found just once. Sequenced: PBMCs. All receptors come from a man aged 18 to 29 in good health and CMV-seropositive. CDR3s include the opening cysteine and the closing phenylalanine or tryptophan. The D gene is left open where the match is weak. A row's size may be missing; if present it is once, few, many or a size class.

abundance	j_gene	d_gene	v_gene	CDR3nt	CDR3aa
NA	TRBJ2-3	TRBD2	TRBV2	TGTGCCAGCAGTCCGGGACTAGCTGAAGCAGATACGCAGTATTTT	CASSPGLAEADTQYF
NA	TRBJ2-1	NA	TRBV5-1	TGCGCCAGCAGCTGGACCCCCGGGGAGTATAAGCAGTTCTTC	CASSWTPGEYKQFF
NA	TRBJ2-1	TRBD2	TRBV5-4	TGTGCCAGCAGCCAGCCGGGACTACTCTCCTACAATGAGCAGTTCTTC	CASSQPGLLSYNEQFF
NA	TRBJ1-2	TRBD1	TRBV4-1	TGCGCCAGCAGCCCACGGACAGGGGAGTCCTATGGCTACACCTTC	CASSPRTGESYGYTF
NA	TRBJ1-2	TRBD1	TRBV11-2	TGTGCCAGCAGCTTAGGATACAGTCAGGGGGTACAAGCCTACACCTTC	CASSLGYSQGVQAYTF
NA	TRBJ2-3	TRBD2	TRBV29-1	TGCAGCGCTTCCCACAGGGGCGGGGGGGCAGATACGCAGTATTTT	CSASHRGGGADTQYF
NA	TRBJ1-2	TRBD1	TRBV4-1	TGCGCCAGCAGCCAGTTGACAGGGAGTGTCTACACCTTC	CASSQLTGSVYTF
NA	TRBJ2-7	NA	TRBV7-2	TGTGCCAGCAGCCCCTCTCTTACCTCGGGAGAGCAGTACTTC	CASSPSLTSGEQYF
NA	TRBJ2-7	NA	TRBV28	TGTGCCAGCAGTGAGCGCTACCCCTACGAGCAGTACTTC	CASSERYPYEQYF
NA	TRBJ2-7	NA	TRBV29-1	TGCAGCGTTGTAACCCGGTTCGAGCAGTACTTC	CSVVTRFEQYF
NA	TRBJ2-5	NA	TRBV7-2	TGTGCCAGCAGCTCACAGGCCCCCGGGGAGACCCAGTACTTC	CASSSQAPGETQYF
NA	TRBJ2-2	TRBD2	TRBV10-2	TGCGCCAGCAGTGTACTAGCGCGTAGGAACACCGGGGAGCTGTTTTTT	CASSVLARRNTGELFF
NA	TRBJ1-4	TRBD1	TRBV15	TGTGCCACCAGCAGAGGGGGACAGGACCTTGAAAAACTGTTTTTT	CATSRGGQDLEKLFF
NA	TRBJ2-5	TRBD1	TRBV7-9	TGTGCCAGCAGCAGGGGACAGGGTGGCGAGACCCAGTACTTC	CASSRGQGGETQYF
NA	TRBJ2-1	NA	TRBV5-6	TGTGCCAGCAGCTTGGAGGAGGAGCCATGGCGGGTGAATGAGCAGTTCTTC	CASSLEEEPWRVNEQFF
NA	TRBJ2-5	TRBD2	TRBV29-1	TGCAGCGCGGGACTAAGCCAGACCCAGTACTTC	CSAGLSQTQYF
NA	TRBJ2-7	NA	TRBV4-1	TGCGCCAGCAGCCAAGATAAAGAGCGGGTGTCAACCTACGAGCAGTACTTC	CASSQDKERVSTYEQYF
NA	TRBJ1-2	NA	TRBV5-6	TGTGCCAGCAGCTTGGGGGCAGGGTACTTTAACTATGGCTACACCTTC	CASSLGAGYFNYGYTF
NA	TRBJ1-2	NA	TRBV5-6	TGTGCCAGCAGCTTAATCCTCCAGCAGACTCGCTATGGCTACACCTTC	CASSLILQQTRYGYTF
NA	TRBJ1-2	TRBD1	TRBV29-1	TGCAGCGTTGAAGATCAGGGACAGGGGAGAGGCTACACCTTC	CSVEDQGQGRGYTF
NA	TRBJ2-3	TRBD2	TRBV5-4	TGTGCCAGCAGCTCTCGACTAGCGGGAGGGGGTGGAGATACGCAGTATTTT	CASSSRLAGGGGDTQYF
NA	TRBJ2-5	NA	TRBV18	TGTGCCAGCTCACCATTTCAGAACCAAGAGACCCAGTACTTC	CASSPFQNQETQYF
NA	TRBJ1-1	NA	TRBV5-1	TGCGCCAGCAGCTTGGAGCCTATGAACACTGAAGCTTTCTTT	CASSLEPMNTEAFF
NA	TRBJ1-4	NA	TRBV9	TGTGCCAGCAGCGTAGAAGTAGGGGCGAATGAAAAACTGTTTTTT	CASSVEVGANEKLFF
NA	TRBJ2-3	TRBD1	TRBV11-2	TGTGCCAGCAGCTTCCGGGACAGACCCCCAGATACGCAGTATTTT	CASSFRDRPPDTQYF
NA	TRBJ1-2	TRBD1	TRBV2	TGTGCCAGCAGTGAGACAGGGAACGTGGGGTATGGCTACACCTTC	CASSETGNVGYGYTF
NA	TRBJ1-1	NA	TRBV11-3	TGTGCCAGCAGCCAAGGAGGTGGGATGAACACTGAAGCTTTCTTT	CASSQGGGMNTEAFF
few	TRBJ2-1	NA	TRBV9	TGTGCCAGCAGCGTCTCGGGAGTTGAGCAGTTCTTC	CASSVSGVEQFF
NA	TRBJ1-5	NA	TRBV18	TGTGCCAGCTCACCCTTGGACAGCTCCAATCAGCCCCAGCATTTT	CASSPLDSSNQPQHF
NA	TRBJ1-1	NA	TRBV27	TGTGCCAGCAGAGACCTCAGGGAAGCTTTCTTT	CASRDLREAFF
NA	TRBJ2-7	TRBD2	TRBV9	TGTGCCAGCAGCGTAGAACTAGCGGGCTACGAGCAGTACTTC	CASSVELAGYEQYF
once	TRBJ2-7	TRBD2	TRBV7-8	TGTGCCAGCAGCCACCCACTAGCGGGAGATTACGAGCAGTACTTC	CASSHPLAGDYEQYF
NA	TRBJ2-1	NA	TRBV14	TGTGCCAGCAGCCAAGGGGAGGAGATCTACAATGAGCAGTTCTTC	CASSQGEEIYNEQFF
once	TRBJ2-3	TRBD2	TRBV10-3	TGTGCCACCGTCATTACACTAGCGGAGGGGACAGATACGCAGTATTTT	CATVITLAEGTDTQYF
NA	TRBJ2-1	NA	TRBV6-6	TGTGCCAGCAGTTACACCGACTCCTTCCCTCACAATGAGCAGTTCTTC	CASSYTDSFPHNEQFF
once	TRBJ2-7	NA	TRBV25-1	TGTGCCAGCAGTGAATTTGGGCAGGGATCCTACGAGCAGTACTTC	CASSEFGQGSYEQYF
few	TRBJ2-4	TRBD1	TRBV2	TGTGCCAGCATCGGGACAGGGGCATCCCTAGCCAAAAACATTCAGTACTTC	CASIGTGASLAKNIQYF
NA	TRBJ1-1	NA	TRBV20-1	TGCAGTGCTGATACAGGGACCGAAGCTTTCTTT	CSADTGTEAFF
NA	TRBJ1-2	TRBD1	TRBV27	TGTGCCAGCGGCCTGGGACAGGGCTATGGCTACACCTTC	CASGLGQGYGYTF
NA	TRBJ2-7	NA	TRBV5-4	TGTGCCAGCAGCCCGCCTCCCGGACAGAGCTCCTACGAGCAGTACTTC	CASSPPPGQSSYEQYF
NA	TRBJ1-5	NA	TRBV28	TGTGCCAGCACTTCCCTGAAGGGGAGCAATCAGCCCCAGCATTTT	CASTSLKGSNQPQHF
NA	TRBJ2-5	TRBD1	TRBV6-5	TGTGCCAGCAGACCTACAGGGGGCAGGGAGACCCAGTACTTC	CASRPTGGRETQYF
NA	TRBJ1-1	TRBD1	TRBV2	TGTGCCAGCAGTGAAGAACGAGGGACAGTTAACACTGAAGCTTTCTTT	CASSEERGTVNTEAFF
NA	TRBJ1-3	NA	TRBV10-2	TGCGCCAGCAGTGAGCCGAGCGAGGGTGGAAACACCATATATTTT	CASSEPSEGGNTIYF
NA	TRBJ2-3	TRBD2	TRBV29-1	TGCAGCGTGCATGGAGCGGGAGCGGGCACAGATACGCAGTATTTT	CSVHGAGAGTDTQYF
NA	TRBJ1-2	NA	TRBV23-1	TGCGCCAGCAGTCACCCCAGGGTTTCCAACTATGGCTACACCTTC	CASSHPRVSNYGYTF
NA	TRBJ2-1	NA	TRBV5-1	TGCGCCAGCAGCTTGGGTGGGGCCGAATTCTTC	CASSLGGAEFF
NA	TRBJ1-1	NA	TRBV7-3	TGTGCCAGCAGCTCGGACTGGAACACTGAAGCTTTCTTT	CASSSDWNTEAFF
once	TRBJ2-5	NA	TRBV10-2	TGCGCCAGCAGTGAGTCAGACATGCAAAGCCAGTACTTC	CASSESDMQSQYF
NA	TRBJ1-4	NA	TRBV5-1	TGCGCCAGCAGCCCCGGAGAGAGTGAAAAACTGTTTTTT	CASSPGESEKLFF
NA	TRBJ2-5	TRBD2	TRBV6-5	TGTGCCAGCAGCTCTAGCGGGAGGGCCCGAGAGACCCAGTACTTC	CASSSSGRARETQYF
few	TRBJ1-4	TRBD1	TRBV4-2	TGTGCCAGCAGCCTCCGGACAGGGGGCGTATCAATGGGTGAAAAACTGTTTTTT	CASSLRTGGVSMGEKLFF
NA	TRBJ2-3	NA	TRBV18	TGTGCCAGCTCAATTCCGGGAGCGGGCACAGATACGCAGTATTTT	CASSIPGAGTDTQYF
few	TRBJ2-1	NA	TRBV6-1	TGTGCCAGCATAGAGGGTGGCTGGGGTTACAATGAGCAGTTCTTC	CASIEGGWGYNEQFF
NA	TRBJ2-3	TRBD2	TRBV4-2	TGTGCCAGCAGCCAAGATCTAGCGGGAGGCACAGATACGCAGTATTTT	CASSQDLAGGTDTQYF
NA	TRBJ2-5	TRBD1	TRBV29-1	TGCAGCGCCCGACAGGGTTGGGAGACCCAGTACTTC	CSARQGWETQYF
NA	TRBJ2-2	TRBD2	TRBV14	TGTGCCAGCAGCCAAGTGGGTAGCGGGAGGCCCGGGGAGCTGTTTTTT	CASSQVGSGRPGELFF
NA	TRBJ2-7	TRBD2	TRBV18	TGTGCCAGCTCACCCATGGCGGGAGGGAGGAACGAGCAGTACTTC	CASSPMAGGRNEQYF